These T cell receptor beta chains were read from a single sample in a study of blood T cell repertoires in COVID-19. This table comes from immunoSEQ multiplex PCR, and its TCRdb copy is limited to in-frame clones, with some not included. The sample carries about 480,000 clones, approximately 90% recorded once. Sequences were obtained from peripheral blood. These receptors came from a woman aged 45-65 years with COVID-19, enrolled during active disease. CDR3s include the opening cysteine and the closing phenylalanine or tryptophan. The D gene is left open where the match is weak. The listing skips clone size in some rows; elsewhere it reads once, few, many or a size class.

few	TRBV9	TRBJ1-1	.	CASSAFEGNTEAFF	TGTGCCAGCAGCGCCTTCGAGGGCAACACTGAAGCTTTCTTT
.	TRBV30	TRBJ1-3	TRBD1	CAWSADRVNSGNTIYF	TGTGCCTGGAGCGCGGACAGGGTAAACTCTGGAAACACCATATATTTT
few	TRBV5-1	TRBJ2-2	.	CASSPSGENTGELFF	TGCGCCAGCAGCCCATCGGGGGAAAACACCGGGGAGCTGTTTTTT
.	TRBV24-1	TRBJ2-6	.	CATSLSGANVLTF	TGTGCCACCAGTCTCTCTGGGGCCAACGTCCTGACTTTC
.	TRBV28	TRBJ1-1	TRBD1	CASSAYRGNTEAFF	TGTGCCAGCAGTGCCTACAGGGGGAACACTGAAGCTTTCTTT
few	TRBV24-1	TRBJ2-5	TRBD2	CATFVRGGAYWWETQYF	TGTGCCACTTTCGTACGGGGGGGGGCCTATTGGTGGGAGACCCAGTACTTC
.	TRBV5-1	TRBJ2-3	.	CASSLVPSVSTDTQYF	TGCGCCAGCAGCTTGGTTCCCTCCGTTAGCACAGATACGCAGTATTTT
.	TRBV5-1	TRBJ1-1	.	CASSPRGPEAFF	TGCGCCAGCAGCCCAAGGGGCCCTGAAGCTTTCTTT
once	TRBV5-1	TRBJ2-2	TRBD2	CASSLLAGGPDTGELFF	TGCGCCAGCAGCTTACTAGCGGGGGGGCCGGACACCGGGGAGCTGTTTTTT
.	TRBV15	TRBJ2-5	.	CATSRFLSVETQYF	TGTGCCACCAGCAGATTCCTTTCTGTGGAGACCCAGTACTTC
.	TRBV13	TRBJ2-3	TRBD1	CASTRQGLADTQYF	TGTGCCAGCACCCGACAGGGTTTGGCAGATACGCAGTATTTT
.	TRBV4-1	TRBJ2-7	.	CASSLLSRGAYEQYF	TGCGCCAGCAGCCTGCTATCCAGGGGCGCGTACGAGCAGTACTTC
.	TRBV3-1/TRBV3-2	TRBJ1-2	TRBD1	CASSQETTPDRGDGYTF	TGTGCCAGCAGCCAAGAAACAACGCCCGACAGGGGCGATGGCTACACCTTC
.	TRBV19	TRBJ2-3	.	CATRAVITDTQYF	TGTGCCACCAGGGCCGTTATCACAGATACGCAGTATTTT
.	TRBV7-9	TRBJ1-6	.	CASSLSGGPNSPLHF	TGTGCCAGCAGCCTTAGCGGGGGCCCCAATTCACCCCTCCACTTT
.	TRBV7-3	TRBJ2-3	TRBD2	CASSLSAGITDTQYF	TGTGCCAGCAGCTTATCAGCGGGGATCACAGATACGCAGTATTTT
.	TRBV3-1/TRBV3-2	TRBJ1-1	.	CASSQDGGTEAFF	TGTGCCAGCAGCCAAGATGGGGGGACTGAAGCTTTCTTT
many	TRBV4-1	TRBJ1-2	.	CASSQDSREAVLGYTF	TGCGCCAGCAGCCAAGATTCGAGGGAGGCAGTCCTGGGCTACACCTTC
.	TRBV5-1	TRBJ2-2	TRBD1	CASRNQGAGELFF	TGCGCCAGCAGGAACCAGGGGGCCGGGGAGCTGTTTTTT
once	TRBV4-2	TRBJ1-1	.	CASSQGFRDTEAFF	TGTGCCAGCAGCCAAGGGTTCCGGGACACTGAAGCTTTCTTT
.	TRBV19	TRBJ1-6	TRBD1	CASQTGLNSPLHF	TGTGCCAGTCAGACAGGGTTAAATTCACCCCTCCACTTT
.	TRBV5-4	TRBJ1-1	TRBD1	CASSGTGRFAEAFF	TGTGCCAGCAGCGGGACAGGGCGTTTCGCTGAAGCTTTCTTT
once	TRBV19	TRBJ2-2	.	CASTPAGPATGELFF	TGTGCCAGTACCCCGGCGGGGCCTGCGACCGGGGAGCTGTTTTTT
.	TRBV5-1	TRBJ2-7	TRBD1	CASSPKTGGAYEQYF	TGCGCCAGCAGCCCCAAGACAGGGGGCGCATACGAGCAGTACTTC
.	TRBV9	TRBJ1-2	.	CASSVVGYGGPHGYTF	TGTGCCAGCAGCGTAGTGGGGTACGGGGGGCCCCATGGCTACACCTTC
.	TRBV6-5	TRBJ1-4	.	CASSYGGSTNEKLFF	TGTGCCAGCAGTTACGGAGGGTCAACTAATGAAAAACTGTTTTTT
.	TRBV6-5	TRBJ1-2	.	CASSGRPTNYGYTF	TGTGCCAGCTCAGGGCGCCCTACTAACTATGGCTACACCTTC
few	TRBV25-1	TRBJ2-1	.	CASSGEYTGYNEQFF	TGTGCCAGCAGTGGTGAATATACAGGTTACAATGAGCAGTTCTTC
.	TRBV19	TRBJ2-7	.	CASSTLRIGGSYEQYF	TGTGCCAGTAGTACCCTCAGGATTGGAGGCTCCTACGAGCAGTACTTC
.	TRBV9	TRBJ1-3	TRBD1	CASSVGDSRSGNTIYF	TGTGCCAGCAGCGTGGGGGACAGCCGCTCTGGAAACACCATATATTTT
once	TRBV2	TRBJ2-2	TRBD1	CASTQGQYTGELFF	TGTGCCAGCACCCAGGGACAGTACACCGGGGAGCTGTTTTTT
.	TRBV7-9	TRBJ1-3	TRBD1	CASSLTGTAGSGNTIYF	TGTGCCAGCAGTCTTACCGGGACAGCGGGCTCTGGAAACACCATATATTTT
.	TRBV5-4	TRBJ1-1	.	CASSLDTETEAFF	TGTGCCAGCAGCTTGGACACAGAGACTGAAGCTTTCTTT
once	TRBV6-5	TRBJ1-1	.	CASSSPGLNTEAFF	TGTGCCAGCAGTTCTCCGGGACTCAACACTGAAGCTTTCTTT
.	TRBV2	TRBJ1-2	TRBD1	CASSELREGAEDYGYTF	TGTGCCAGCAGTGAATTGAGAGAGGGGGCTGAGGACTATGGCTACACCTTC
.	TRBV9	TRBJ1-2	.	CASSLSPRAPNYGYTF	TGTGCCAGCAGCCTATCGCCCAGGGCCCCTAACTATGGCTACACCTTC
.	TRBV7-8	TRBJ1-2	TRBD1	CASSLADRGSGYTF	TGTGCCAGCAGCTTAGCCGACAGGGGAAGTGGCTACACCTTC
.	TRBV15	TRBJ1-3	.	CATSPTYGGAPGNTIYF	TGTGCCACCAGCCCCACCTACGGGGGGGCGCCAGGAAACACCATATATTTT
once	TRBV2	TRBJ1-1	.	CASSDTPGAFF	TGTGCCAGCAGTGACACCCCCGGGGCTTTCTTT
.	TRBV7-8	TRBJ2-2	.	CASSFLTVSTGELFF	TGTGCCAGCAGCTTTTTGACAGTGAGCACCGGGGAGCTGTTTTTT
.	TRBV27	TRBJ1-2	.	CASSPNSGLSYGYTF	TGTGCCAGCAGTCCCAACTCGGGACTTTCATATGGCTACACCTTC
few	TRBV2	TRBJ1-2	.	CASTEVLGYTF	TGTGCCAGCACCGAGGTTCTTGGCTACACCTTC
.	TRBV19	TRBJ1-5	.	CASSMGRGLKSNQPQHF	TGTGCCAGTAGTATGGGGAGGGGCCTAAAGAGCAATCAGCCCCAGCATTTT